This TCR beta chain is drawn from a study of blood T cells in healthy people across ages. V was clipped by 4 bases and J by 3 bases; unmatched bases: 9. Germline V gives CDR1 SGHTA, CDR2 FQGNSA. The CDR3 is 16 residues long. The authors ran a second PCR of about 6 to 12 cycles using a sample-barcoded 5' primer and a J-beta primer mix. MiXCR, applied by TCRdb to the 5' RACE reads, yields one record per CDR3 protein. The table shows 850,000 to 950,000 distinct CDR3 sequences, with roughly 26% occurring only once. This clonotype was seen many times. This chain uses TRBV7-2 with TRBJ2-3; 8 bases map to TRBD2. Sequenced input: blood. The sequence was obtained from a woman of 80 years or more in good health. The chain's CDR3 is CASSSSSGGPTDTQYF. In DNA form, the CDR3 reads TGTGCCAGCAGCTCTAGCTCGGGGGGGCCGACAGATACGCAGTATTTT.